This TCR beta chain was sequenced in a study of T cell responses to AZD1222 COVID-19 vaccine. Study-wide points: The donor group comprised mostly white British people and more females; the analysis possibly underestimated clonal diversity.

Sequenced by immunoSEQ multiplex PCR; TCRdb stores in-frame clones only, minus some. The data contain about 200,000 clones, roughly 91% of them singletons. Note on this clone: The antigen remains undetermined.

CDR1 and CDR2 from the germline V gene are KGHSH and LQKENI. The CDR3 runs to 15 residues. The V and J ends lost 1 base and 7 bases respectively, with 13 bases between them. The sample was peripheral blood, taken on day 0 of MenACWY control vaccination. This sequence joins TRBV18 and TRBJ1-4; maybe TRBD1 (5 bases). This receptor was obtained from an adult in good health. The CDR3: CASSPQAGQGEKLFF. The CDR3 coding sequence is TGTGCCAGCTCACCACAGGCGGGGCAGGGTGAAAAACTGTTTTTT.